This TCR beta chain was found in a study of shared clonotypes between healthy human individuals. The CDR3 is made up of 16 amino acids. CDR1 and CDR2 (germline): SGHDT, YYEEEE. V shed 0 bases and J shed 2 bases, with 14 bases lying between them. The repertoire was sequenced with immunoSEQ multiplex PCR; TCRdb's copy has only in-frame clones and lacks some. The table records 470,000 or so clones, over 70% of them present only once. Adults of Caucasian background living in Nashville, Tennessee made up all donors. The V gene is TRBV5-6, the J gene TRBJ1-1; D remains ambiguous. The sample taken for sequencing was PBMCs. This clonotype originated in a woman aged 40 to 55 in good health. Some clones in this sample may be carry-over from other donors' samples. The CDR3 protein is CASSLGSLLLNTEAFF. The DNA of the CDR3 is TGTGCCAGCAGCTTGGGATCGCTTCTACTAAACACTGAAGCTTTCTTT. The complete variable domain, with remaining parts taken from reference TRBV5-6 and TRBJ1-1, reads DAGVTQSPTHLIKTRGQQVTLRCSPKSGHDTVSWYQQALGQGPQFIFQYYEEEERQRGNFPDRFSGHQFPNYSSELNVNALLLGDSALYLCASSLGSLLLNTEAFFGQGTRLTVV.